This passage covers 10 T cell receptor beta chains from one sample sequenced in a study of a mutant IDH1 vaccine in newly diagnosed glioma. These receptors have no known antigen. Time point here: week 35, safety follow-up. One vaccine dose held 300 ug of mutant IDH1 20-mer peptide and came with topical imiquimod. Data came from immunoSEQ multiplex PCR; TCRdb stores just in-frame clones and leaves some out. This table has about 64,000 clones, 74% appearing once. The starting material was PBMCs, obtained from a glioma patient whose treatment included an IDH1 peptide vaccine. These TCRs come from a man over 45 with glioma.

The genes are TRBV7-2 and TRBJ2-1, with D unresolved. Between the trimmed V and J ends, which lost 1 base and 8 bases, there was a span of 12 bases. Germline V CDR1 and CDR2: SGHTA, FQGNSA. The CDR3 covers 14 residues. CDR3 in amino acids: CASSLVTLSHEQFF. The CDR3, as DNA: TGTGCCAGCAGCTTAGTCACCTTATCCCATGAGCAGTTCTTC.

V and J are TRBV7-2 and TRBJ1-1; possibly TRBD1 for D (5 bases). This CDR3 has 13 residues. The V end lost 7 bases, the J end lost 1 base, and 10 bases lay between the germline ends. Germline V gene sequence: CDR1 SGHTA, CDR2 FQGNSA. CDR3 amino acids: CASTIGGNTEAFF. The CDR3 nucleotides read TGTGCCAGCACCATCGGGGGGAACACTGAAGCTTTCTTT.

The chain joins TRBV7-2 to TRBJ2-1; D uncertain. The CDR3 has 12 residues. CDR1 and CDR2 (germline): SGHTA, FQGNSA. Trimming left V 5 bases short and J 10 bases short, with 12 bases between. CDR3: CASSPQAVEQFF. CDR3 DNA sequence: TGTGCCAGCAGCCCTCAGGCGGTAGAGCAGTTCTTC.

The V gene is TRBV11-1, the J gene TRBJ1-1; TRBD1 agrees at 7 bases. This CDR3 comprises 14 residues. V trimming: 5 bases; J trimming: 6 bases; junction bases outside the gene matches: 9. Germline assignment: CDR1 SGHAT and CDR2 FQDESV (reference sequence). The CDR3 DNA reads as TGTGCCAGCAGCGACGACAGGGACGCTTCTGAAGCTTTCTTT. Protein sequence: CASSDDRDASEAFF.

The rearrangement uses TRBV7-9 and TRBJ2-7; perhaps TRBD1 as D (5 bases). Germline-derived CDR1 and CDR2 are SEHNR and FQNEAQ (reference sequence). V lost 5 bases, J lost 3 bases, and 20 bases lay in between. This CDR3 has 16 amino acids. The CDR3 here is CASSPSTAIFYYEQYF. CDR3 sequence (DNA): TGTGCCAGCAGCCCCTCGACAGCGATTTTCTACTACGAGCAGTACTTC.

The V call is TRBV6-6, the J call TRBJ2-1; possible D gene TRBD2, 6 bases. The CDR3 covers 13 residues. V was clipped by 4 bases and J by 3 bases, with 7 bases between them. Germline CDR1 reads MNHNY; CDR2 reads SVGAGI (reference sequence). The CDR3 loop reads CASSLGLYNEQFF. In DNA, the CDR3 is TGTGCCAGCAGTTTGGGACTCTACAATGAGCAGTTCTTC.

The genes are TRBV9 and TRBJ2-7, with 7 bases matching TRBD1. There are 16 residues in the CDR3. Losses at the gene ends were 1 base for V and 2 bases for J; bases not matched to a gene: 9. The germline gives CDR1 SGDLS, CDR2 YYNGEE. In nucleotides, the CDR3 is TGTGCCAGCAGCGTAACCGGACAGGCCAGGGCCTACGAGCAGTACTTC. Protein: CASSVTGQARAYEQYF.

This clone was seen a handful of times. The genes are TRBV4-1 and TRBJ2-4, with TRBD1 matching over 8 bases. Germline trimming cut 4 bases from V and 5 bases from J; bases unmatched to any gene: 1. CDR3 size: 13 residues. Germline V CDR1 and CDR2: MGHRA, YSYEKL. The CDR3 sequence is CASSLGQENIQYF. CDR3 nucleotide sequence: TGCGCCAGCAGCCTGGGACAGGAAAACATTCAGTACTTC.

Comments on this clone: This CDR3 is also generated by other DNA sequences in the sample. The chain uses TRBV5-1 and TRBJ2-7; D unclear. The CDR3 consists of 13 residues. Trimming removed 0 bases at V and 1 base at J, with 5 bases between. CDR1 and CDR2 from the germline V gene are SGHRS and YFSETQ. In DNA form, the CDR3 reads TGCGCCAGCAGCTTGGGACAATCCTACGAGCAGTACTTC. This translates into CASSLGQSYEQYF.

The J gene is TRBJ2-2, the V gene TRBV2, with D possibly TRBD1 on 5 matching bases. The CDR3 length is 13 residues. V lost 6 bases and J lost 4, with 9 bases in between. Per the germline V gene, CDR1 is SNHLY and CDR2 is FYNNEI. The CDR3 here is CASSLDITGELFF. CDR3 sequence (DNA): TGTGCCAGCAGCCTGGACATCACCGGGGAGCTGTTTTTT.